The 25 T cell receptor beta chains listed next were all sequenced from one sample in a study of T cell changes during pregnancy in multiple sclerosis. Using immunoSEQ multiplex PCR, the repertoire was profiled, and TCRdb retains in-frame clones only, with some absent. Of around 100,000 clones in the sample, roughly nine tenths were seen once. The source was peripheral blood, collected in the third trimester of pregnancy. These receptors were obtained from a female donor with multiple sclerosis, enrolled in a pregnancy study.

J is TRBJ2-5 and V is TRBV6-1, with TRBD2 identical over 7 bases. V dropped 2 bases and J dropped 5; count of bases not matched to a gene: 8. The CDR3 has 15 residues. Germline V gene data show CDR1 as MNHNS and CDR2 as SASEGT. CDR3 nucleotide sequence: TGTGCCAGCAGTGAATTCAGGGTGGGAGGGGAGACCCAGTACTTC. This gives the protein CASSEFRVGGETQYF.

V gene TRBV19 combines with J gene TRBJ2-2; 8 bases map to TRBD2. CDR1 and CDR2 (germline): LNHDA, SQIVND (reference sequence). There are 16 residues in the CDR3. The trim removed 4 bases at V and 1 base at J, leaving 5 bases unmatched. Here the CDR3 DNA reads TGTGCCAGTAGTACAGGGACTAGAGAGAACACCGGGGAGCTGTTTTTT. Protein: CASSTGTRENTGELFF.

The V and J genes are TRBV11-2 and TRBJ2-2, with a tentative D call TRBD1 (7 bases). Trimming left V 5 bases short and J 2 bases short, with 18 bases between. The CDR3 has 17 residues. The germline V gene encodes CDR1 SGHAT and CDR2 FQNNGV. This chain's CDR3 is CASSPRVQGGNTGELFF. CDR3 bases: TGTGCCAGCAGCCCGAGAGTTCAGGGGGGAAACACCGGGGAGCTGTTTTTT.

This clone was recorded only once. The chain has TRBV30 and TRBJ1-6; the D gene is possibly TRBD1 (5 bases). Germline assignment: CDR1 GTSNPN and CDR2 SVGIG (reference sequence). V was trimmed by 1 base and J by 6 bases, leaving 16 bases between them. The CDR3 has 16 residues. CDR3 nucleotides: TGTGCCTGGAGTGCCGGCCTGGGGCCGGGTAATTCACCCCTCCACTTT. Translated: CAWSAGLGPGNSPLHF.

The CDR3 DNA sequence: TGTGCCAGCAGCCCGGGCGGGGGTGGAGAGACCCAGTACTTC. The encoded protein is CASSPGGGGETQYF. The chain combines TRBV7-3 with TRBJ2-5; 7 nucleotides agree with TRBD2. Germline loops: CDR1 SGHTA, CDR2 FQGTGA. This CDR3 comprises 14 residues. V was pared by 5 bases and J by 4 bases, with 7 bases of the junction left unmatched.

This chain links TRBV28 with TRBJ2-3; 11 nucleotides agree with TRBD1. J gave up 9 bases and V 4 bases, and 9 bases lay outside the gene matches. The CDR3 length is 15 residues. Germline V gives CDR1 MDHEN, CDR2 SYDVKM. For the CDR3, the DNA is TGTGCCAGCAGTTCGGCCGGGACAGGGGGTTTCACGCAGTATTTT. Residues: CASSSAGTGGFTQYF.

The chain is built from TRBV18 and TRBJ1-1; D uncertain. The germline V and J ends were trimmed by 3 bases and 1 base, with 9 bases remaining between them. Germline values: CDR1 KGHSH, CDR2 LQKENI. This CDR3 is 14 amino acids long. CDR3 sequence (DNA): TGTGCCAGCTCACCCGTTGTGGCGAACACTGAAGCTTTCTTT. Its protein is CASSPVVANTEAFF.

This chain links TRBV6-5 with TRBJ1-2; 7 positions match TRBD1. V shed 5 bases and J 6 bases; nucleotides not matched to a gene: 6. Germline values: CDR1 MNHEY, CDR2 SVGAGI. The CDR3 spans 13 residues. This chain's CDR3 is CASSHDRVDGYTF. The DNA for the CDR3 is TGTGCCAGCAGTCACGACAGGGTCGATGGCTACACCTTC.

This clone showed up just a few times. The chain uses TRBV4-1 and TRBJ2-3; unclear D gene. Trimming stripped 0 bases from V and 2 bases from J, with 12 bases between. The CDR3 consists of 16 residues. Germline assignment: CDR1 MGHRA and CDR2 YSYEKL. The CDR3 sequence: CASSQDRDFLTDTQYF. In nucleotides, the CDR3 is TGCGCCAGCAGCCAAGATCGAGACTTCCTCACAGATACGCAGTATTTT.

The chain's CDR3 is CAISLPEGEQYF. CDR3 bases: TGTGCCATCAGTCTCCCGGAGGGTGAGCAGTACTTC. This chain connects TRBV10-3 to TRBJ2-7, with a tentative D call TRBD2 (6 bases). The CDR3 extends over 12 amino acids. Germline values: CDR1 ENHRY, CDR2 SYGVKD. With 5 bases removed from V and 7 bases from J, the gap between germline ends came to 12 bases.

The rearrangement joins TRBV6-1 to TRBJ1-1; no reliable D call. Trimming cost V 7 bases and J 6 bases, with 12 bases left between them. Germline CDR1 reads MNHNS; CDR2 reads SASEGT. This CDR3 contains 12 residues. CDR3 sequence reads: CASMEVKSEAFF. As DNA, the CDR3 is TGTGCCAGCATGGAGGTCAAGTCTGAAGCTTTCTTT.

The chain uses TRBV6-5 and TRBJ2-2; 7 nucleotides line up with TRBD2. Trimming at V came to 7 bases and at J to 1 base, leaving 3 bases not matched to a gene. This CDR3 region has 14 residues. Germline assignment: CDR1 MNHEY and CDR2 SVGAGI. The CDR3 DNA reads as TGTGCCAGCACCACGGGGGGGAACACCGGGGAGCTGTTTTTT. Its protein is CASTTGGNTGELFF.

CDR3 region: CASSSNPGGKWETNEKLFF. In DNA form, the CDR3 reads TGTGCCAGTAGTTCGAACCCAGGGGGCAAATGGGAAACTAATGAAAAACTGTTTTTT. The chain links TRBV19 to TRBJ1-4; 8 positions agree with TRBD1. The CDR3 totals 19 residues. Germline CDR1 and CDR2: LNHDA and SQIVND (reference sequence). V lost 5 bases to trimming and J lost 1 base; unmatched junction nucleotides: 15.

The gene calls are TRBV19 and TRBJ1-1; TRBD1 agrees at 9 bases. Germline V gene data show CDR1 as LNHDA and CDR2 as SQIVND (reference sequence). J was trimmed by 0 bases and V by 5 bases; bases with no gene match: 7. The CDR3 has 16 amino acids. As DNA, the CDR3 is TGTGCCAGTAGTTCACGACAGGGGGTCGTGAACACTGAAGCTTTCTTT. It translates to CASSSRQGVVNTEAFF.

This chain links TRBV2 with TRBJ2-6; D gene uncertain. Trimming stripped 2 bases from V and 0 bases from J, with 5 bases between. The CDR3 contains 15 residues. Germline values: CDR1 SNHLY, CDR2 FYNNEI. CDR3: CASSEISSGANVLTF. The CDR3 DNA follows: TGTGCCAGCAGTGAAATCAGCTCTGGGGCCAACGTCCTGACTTTC.

V and J are TRBV29-1 and TRBJ2-3, with 7 bases matching TRBD1. The CDR3 totals 15 residues. V shed 2 bases and J 2 bases; nucleotides not matched to a gene: 7. The germline V gene encodes CDR1 SQVTM and CDR2 ANQGSEA. The CDR3 DNA reads TGCAGCGTTGAAAACACAGGGGTCTACACAGATACGCAGTATTTT. This codes for CSVENTGVYTDTQYF.

Written as DNA, the CDR3 is TGTGCCAGCAGCTTGAGGGAGAGCTCCTACGAGCAGTACTTC. This sequence encodes CASSLRESSYEQYF. The chain couples TRBV7-2 to TRBJ2-7, with D possibly being TRBD2 (5 bases). Looked up from germline, CDR1 is SGHTA and CDR2 is FQGNSA. The CDR3 is 14 amino acids. V lost 3 bases and J lost 0, with 9 bases in between.

The genes are TRBV18 and TRBJ1-3; 9 bases match TRBD1. Germline V gene sequence: CDR1 KGHSH, CDR2 LQKENI. J lost 0 bases, V lost 4 bases, and 4 bases had no gene match. CDR3 length equals 16 residues. The CDR3 DNA is TGTGCCAGCTCACAAGGACAGGGGCGCTCTGGAAACACCATATATTTT. This gives the protein CASSQGQGRSGNTIYF.

The rearrangement links TRBV2 to TRBJ2-7; 7 positions agree with TRBD1. With V trimmed by 8 bases and J by 3 bases, 10 bases remained unmatched. The CDR3 contains 14 residues. In germline, CDR1 is SNHLY, CDR2 FYNNEI. DNA for the CDR3: TGTGCCAGCGGACCCGGACAGGATTACTACGAGCAGTACTTC. It yields the protein CASGPGQDYYEQYF.

V is TRBV30 and J is TRBJ2-1; unclear D gene. V lost 3 bases and J 1 base, leaving 7 bases between the germline ends. CDR3 length: 13 residues. CDR1 is GTSNPN, CDR2 SVGIG, per germline (reference sequence). CDR3 amino acids: CAWSLYSYNEQFF. DNA of the CDR3: TGTGCCTGGAGCCTATATTCCTACAATGAGCAGTTCTTC.

The V call is TRBV6-5, the J call TRBJ1-2, with 10 bases identical to TRBD1. Looked up from germline, CDR1 is MNHEY and CDR2 is SVGAGI. V was pared by 5 bases and J by 2 bases, with 2 bases of the junction left unmatched. The CDR3 is made up of 14 amino acids. The CDR3 is CASSPGQGNYGYTF. In DNA, the CDR3 is TGTGCCAGCAGTCCGGGACAGGGGAACTATGGCTACACCTTC.

The CDR3: CASSVDSSYEQYF. CDR3 in DNA: TGTGCCAGCAGCGTCGACAGTTCCTACGAGCAGTACTTC. V and J are TRBV9 and TRBJ2-7, with a tentative D call TRBD1 (5 bases). Trimming stripped 2 bases from V and 1 base from J, with 7 bases between. The CDR3 runs to 13 residues. Germline CDR1 reads SGDLS; CDR2 reads YYNGEE.

The V and J genes are TRBV11-3 and TRBJ1-2; possibly TRBD1 for D (5 bases). The CDR3 covers 13 residues. In germline, CDR1 is SGHNT, CDR2 YENEEA. V shed 8 bases and J shed 8 bases, with 18 bases lying between them. The chain's CDR3 is CASSRGGSDGYTF. The CDR3 coding sequence is TGTGCCAGCTCTCGGGGGGGTTCGGACGGCTACACCTTC.

The chain joins TRBV18 to TRBJ1-2; D is uncertain. The V gene's germline CDR1 is KGHSH and CDR2 LQKENI. V was shortened by 2 bases and J by 4 bases, with 14 bases between the two germline ends. The CDR3 consists of 15 residues. The CDR3 DNA reads TGTGCCAGCTCACCAATTCCTCCAGAGGCCTATGGCTACACCTTC. This translates into CASSPIPPEAYGYTF.

The J gene is TRBJ2-4, the V gene TRBV19; possible D gene TRBD2, 5 bases. The V gene's germline CDR1 is LNHDA and CDR2 SQIVND (reference sequence). Trimming pared 3 bases from V and 0 bases from J, leaving 9 bases between. There are 15 residues in the CDR3. The CDR3 coding sequence is TGTGCCAGTAGTATCGAGGGCCTAGCCAAAAACATTCAGTACTTC. Translating it yields CASSIEGLAKNIQYF.